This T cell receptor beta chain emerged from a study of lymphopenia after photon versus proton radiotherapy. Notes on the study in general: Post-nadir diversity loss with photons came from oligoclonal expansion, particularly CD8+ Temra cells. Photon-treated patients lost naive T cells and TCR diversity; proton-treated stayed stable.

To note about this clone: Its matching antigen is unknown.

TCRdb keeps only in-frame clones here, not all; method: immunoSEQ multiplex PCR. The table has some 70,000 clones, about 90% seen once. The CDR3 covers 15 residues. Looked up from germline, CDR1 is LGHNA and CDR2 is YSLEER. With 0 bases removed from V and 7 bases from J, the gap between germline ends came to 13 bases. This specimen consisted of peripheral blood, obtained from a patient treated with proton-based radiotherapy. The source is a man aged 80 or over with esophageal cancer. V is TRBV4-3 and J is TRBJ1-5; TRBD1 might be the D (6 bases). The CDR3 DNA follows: TGCGCCAGCAGCCAAGATCTCGGGGGGCACCAGCCCCAGCATTTT. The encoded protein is CASSQDLGGHQPQHF.